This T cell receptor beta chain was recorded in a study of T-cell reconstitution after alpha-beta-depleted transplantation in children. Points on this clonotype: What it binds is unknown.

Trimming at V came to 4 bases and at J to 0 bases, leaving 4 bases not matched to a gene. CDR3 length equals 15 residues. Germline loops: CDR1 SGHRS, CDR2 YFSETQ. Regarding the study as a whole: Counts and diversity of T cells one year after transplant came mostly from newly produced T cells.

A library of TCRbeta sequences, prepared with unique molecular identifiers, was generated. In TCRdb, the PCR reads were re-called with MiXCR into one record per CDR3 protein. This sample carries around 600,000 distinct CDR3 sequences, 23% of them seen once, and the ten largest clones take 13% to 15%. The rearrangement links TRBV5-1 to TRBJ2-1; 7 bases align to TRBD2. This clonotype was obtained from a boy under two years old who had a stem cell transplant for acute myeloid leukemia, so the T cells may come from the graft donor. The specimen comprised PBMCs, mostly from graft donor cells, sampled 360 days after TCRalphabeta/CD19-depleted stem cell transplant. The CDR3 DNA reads TGCGCCAGCAGCCGGGACTACCTCTCCTACAATGAGCAGTTCTTC. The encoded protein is CASSRDYLSYNEQFF.